The sequence of this T cell receptor beta chain was determined in a study of blood T cells in healthy people across ages. Broader study findings: Estimated diversity across one million T cells was deemed an underestimate.

This clonotype was counted many times. The antigen is unknown. The germline V gene encodes CDR1 SQVTM and CDR2 ANQGSEA. CDR3 length: 11 residues. Trimming shortened V by 3 bases and J by 0 bases, and 2 bases separated the two germline ends. The second PCR ran about 7 to 12 cycles with a sample-barcoded 5' primer and J-beta primers. One entry per CDR3 protein results from TCRdb running MiXCR on the 5' RACE reads. There are 800,000 to 950,000 distinct CDR3 sequences in the sample; about 27% occur only once, and roughly 10% lies in the top ten. These same records also appear under a second study, on T cells of mothers and their children. That study reports: The study found slightly higher but non-significant overlap in related versus unrelated mother-child pairs.

The sample consisted of blood. This chain links TRBV29-1 with TRBJ1-2, with unresolved D. The sequence derives from a woman aged 40 to 50 in good health. The CDR3 sequence: CSVDPNYGYTF. Here the CDR3 DNA reads TGCAGCGTTGATCCTAACTATGGCTACACCTTC.